This entry describes one T cell receptor beta chain. As handled by the study authors: The authors estimated nucleated cell counts from reference gene primer amplification. The data were produced by immunoSEQ multiplex PCR, yet TCRdb's version contains in-frame clones alone and is incomplete. The DNA was the basis for D and trimming; V, J and clone size are from that table. The top ten hold around 6.1% of the sample, which has approximately 140,000 clones, about 89% seen once. This sample was taken from a study of blood T cell repertoires in COVID-19. As for the study in general: Material from acute and convalescent COVID-19 was sourced from the United States, Italy and Spain. Sources were T cells, B-cell-depleted T cells, or PBMCs; the material itself was cDNA or gDNA.

Per the germline V gene, CDR1 is SGHAT and CDR2 is FQDESV (reference sequence). The germline V and J ends were trimmed by 5 bases and 10 bases, with 9 bases remaining between them. The CDR3 has 12 amino acids. The chain has TRBV11-1 and TRBJ1-6; D unresolved. This clonotype originated in a man aged 80 or over with acute or convalescent COVID-19. The specimen sequenced was peripheral blood. The CDR3 spells CASSHPRSPLHF. Here the CDR3 DNA reads TGTGCCAGCAGCCACCCCCGGTCACCCCTCCACTTT.